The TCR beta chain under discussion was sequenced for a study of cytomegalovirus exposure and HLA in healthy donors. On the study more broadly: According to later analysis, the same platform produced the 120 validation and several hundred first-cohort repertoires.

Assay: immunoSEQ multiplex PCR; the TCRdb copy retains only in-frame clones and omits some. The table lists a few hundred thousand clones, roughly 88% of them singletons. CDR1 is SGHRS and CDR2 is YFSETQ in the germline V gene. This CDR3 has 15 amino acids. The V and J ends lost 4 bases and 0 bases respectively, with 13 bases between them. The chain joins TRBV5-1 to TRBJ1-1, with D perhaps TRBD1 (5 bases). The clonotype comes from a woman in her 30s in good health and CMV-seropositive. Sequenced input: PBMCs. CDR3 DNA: TGCGCCAGCAGCCCACCGGGAGGGGTGAACACTGAAGCTTTCTTT. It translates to CASSPPGGVNTEAFF.